These 18 T cell receptor beta chains were sequenced from one sample in a study of response to subunit inactivated influenza vaccine. TCRdb processed the RT-PCR reads anew with MiXCR; each CDR3 protein has one entry. Among about half a million distinct CDR3 sequences listed, about 25% were seen once. This specimen was CD4+ T cells sorted from PBMCs, taken more than 4 days after vaccination. Every receptor here comes from a man aged 50-59 years who received an inactivated influenza vaccine.

The gene calls are TRBV3-1 and TRBJ2-7; perhaps TRBD1 as D (5 bases). Per germline, CDR1 LGHDT and CDR2 YNNKEL (reference sequence). The CDR3 spans 13 residues. Trimming cost V 4 bases and J 3 bases, with 10 bases left between them. The CDR3 nucleotides read TGTGCCAGCAGCCCACCGACAGTCTACGAGCAGTACTTC. It specifies CASSPPTVYEQYF.

The chain has TRBV18 and TRBJ1-2, with D possibly TRBD1 on 6 matching bases. With 6 bases removed from V and 8 bases from J, the gap between germline ends came to 16 bases. The CDR3 runs to 13 residues. In germline, CDR1 is KGHSH, CDR2 LQKENI. The CDR3 protein is CASSLDRLRGYTF. Here the CDR3 DNA reads TGTGCCAGCTCCCTGGACAGACTACGCGGCTACACCTTC.

This clonotype was picked up one time. The V gene is TRBV7-2, the J gene TRBJ2-1, with 10 bases aligning to TRBD2. Germline assignment: CDR1 SGHTA and CDR2 FQGNSA. Trimming removed 5 bases from V and 2 bases from J; junction bases left unmatched: 6. The CDR3 sequence is 16 residues long. DNA for the CDR3: TGTGCCAGCAGCATTAGCGGGGGGCCTACCTACAATGAGCAGTTCTTC. Amino acid sequence: CASSISGGPTYNEQFF.

By share, this clonotype ranks as medium-sized. This chain uses TRBV24-1 with TRBJ2-1; tentative D call: TRBD2 (6 bases). Germline CDR1 reads KGHDR; CDR2 reads SFDVKD. V lost 3 bases and J lost 2, with 19 bases in between. This CDR3 contains 18 residues. The CDR3 spells CATSDPDSGVGAYNEQFF. The CDR3 DNA is TGTGCCACCAGTGATCCAGACTCGGGAGTGGGGGCCTACAATGAGCAGTTCTTC.

This chain links TRBV20-1 with TRBJ2-6; the D is unclear. From germline, CDR1 is DFQATT and CDR2 SNEGSKA (reference sequence). Trimming shortened V by 4 bases and J by 0 bases, and 7 bases separated the two germline ends. This CDR3 has 14 residues. DNA for the CDR3: TGCAGTGCTACCCAACGCTCTGGGGCCAACGTCCTGACTTTC. Amino acid sequence: CSATQRSGANVLTF.

In this sample, this clonotype turned up a few times. The chain couples TRBV28 to TRBJ2-6; D not resolved. V lost 7 bases and J 1 base, leaving 11 bases between the germline ends. The CDR3 has 15 residues. Germline-derived CDR1 and CDR2 are MDHEN and SYDVKM. The CDR3 loop reads CASTRPSSGANVLTF. For the CDR3, the DNA is TGTGCCAGCACCCGCCCCAGTTCTGGGGCCAACGTCCTGACTTTC.

For the CDR3, the DNA is TGCGCCAGCAGCTTAACTAGCGGGAATAACGAGCAGTACTTC. Amino acids: CASSLTSGNNEQYF. The V and J genes are TRBV5-1 and TRBJ2-7, with 10 bases aligning to TRBD2. The CDR3 has 14 amino acids. Looked up from germline, CDR1 is SGHRS and CDR2 is YFSETQ. Trimming at V came to 2 bases and at J to 5 bases, leaving 4 bases not matched to a gene.

J is TRBJ1-3 and V is TRBV6-5; D gene ambiguous. Trimming took off 0 bases at V and 9 bases at J, with 12 bases between the two ends. Germline V gene data show CDR1 as MNHEY and CDR2 as SVGAGI. The CDR3 has 14 residues. The CDR3 DNA reads TGTGCCAGCAGTTACTCGACGGAGGTTGGCACCATATATTTT. This sequence encodes CASSYSTEVGTIYF.

This chain uses TRBV6-1 with TRBJ1-4; 9 nucleotides align to TRBD1. Germline V gene sequence: CDR1 MNHNS, CDR2 SASEGT. The CDR3 totals 16 residues. The V segment lost 6 bases and the J segment 7 bases; nucleotides outside the gene matches: 12. The CDR3, as DNA: TGTGCCAGCAGCCAAAACGCCGGGACAGGGCGTGAAAAACTGTTTTTT. It codes for CASSQNAGTGREKLFF.

The chain employs TRBV7-8 and TRBJ2-7, with a weak D call TRBD1 (5 bases). The CDR3 is made up of 18 amino acids. V was cut by 8 bases and J by 3 bases, with 29 bases left in between. Germline V CDR1 and CDR2: SGHVS, FQNEAQ. CDR3 protein: CASGSIPLGQGKNYEQYF. The CDR3 region has the DNA TGTGCCAGCGGAAGTATACCCCTCGGGCAGGGAAAGAACTACGAGCAGTACTTC. The whole variable domain, remainder taken from reference TRBV7-8 and TRBJ2-7, is GAGVSQSPRYKVAKRGQDVALRCDPISGHVSLFWYQQALGQGPEFLTYFQNEAQLDKSGLPSDRFFAERPEGSVSTLKIQRTQQEDSAVYLCASGSIPLGQGKNYEQYFGPGTRLTVT.

The V call is TRBV20-1, the J call TRBJ2-7; weak D call: TRBD2 (5 bases). The V end was cut by 6 bases, the J end by 5 bases, with 8 bases between. Germline V gene sequence: CDR1 DFQATT, CDR2 SNEGSKA (reference sequence). This CDR3 comprises 10 residues. The CDR3 region has the DNA TGCAGTGCCCACGGGAACGAGCAGTACTTC. It codes for CSAHGNEQYF.

This clonotype was found a few times. The chain combines TRBV10-3 with TRBJ1-5; TRBD1 might be the D (5 bases). The CDR3 is made up of 13 amino acids. The V end lost 6 bases, the J end lost 7 bases, and 13 bases lay between the germline ends. The germline gives CDR1 ENHRY, CDR2 SYGVKD. CDR3 nucleotides: TGTGCCATCAGCGGACAAGAAGAGCAGCCCCAGCATTTT. Translating gives CAISGQEEQPQHF.

This clonotype appeared a few times. The V call is TRBV29-1, the J call TRBJ2-5; D is perhaps TRBD1 (5 bases). The CDR3 extends over 11 amino acids. In germline, CDR1 is SQVTM, CDR2 ANQGSEA. V was shortened by 3 bases and J by 7 bases, with 9 bases between the two germline ends. The CDR3 loop is CSVDRAGTQYF. For the CDR3, the DNA is TGCAGCGTTGACAGGGCCGGGACCCAGTACTTC.

The rearrangement links TRBV20-1 to TRBJ2-1, with D possibly called TRBD1 or TRBD2 (5 bases each). This CDR3 is built from 14 residues. Deletions cut 1 base from V and 14 bases from J, with 21 bases between. The germline gives CDR1 DFQATT, CDR2 SNEGSKA (reference sequence). CDR3 bases: TGCAGTGCTAGAGGGCAGGGAAATCTCCCCGGGGAGTTCTTC. This gives the protein CSARGQGNLPGEFF.

V and J are TRBV6-1 and TRBJ2-7, with D tentatively TRBD1 or TRBD2 (7 bases each). V was pared by 6 bases and J by 2 bases, with 14 bases between. In germline, CDR1 is MNHNS, CDR2 SASEGT. The CDR3 has 14 residues. Written as DNA, the CDR3 is TGTGCCAGCAGGAAGACAGGGAGGGCCTACGAGCAGTACTTC. Translation gives CASRKTGRAYEQYF.

This clonotype was seen a handful of times. The chain employs TRBV10-3 and TRBJ2-5; 8 bases align to TRBD1. In germline, CDR1 is ENHRY, CDR2 SYGVKD. With V trimmed by 3 bases and J by 1 base, 7 bases remained unmatched. This CDR3 comprises 16 residues. This CDR3 reads CAISDWAGGTQETQYF. CDR3 sequence (DNA): TGTGCCATCAGTGATTGGGCAGGGGGCACCCAAGAGACCCAGTACTTC.

The chain employs TRBV20-1 and TRBJ2-1; possibly TRBD2 for D (6 bases). The V end was cut by 1 base, the J end by 7 bases, with 20 bases between. This CDR3 is built from 16 residues. CDR1 is DFQATT and CDR2 is SNEGSKA in the germline V gene (reference sequence). The CDR3 spells CSARVRPGRGFNEQFF. The CDR3 nucleotides read TGCAGTGCTAGAGTACGTCCTGGCCGGGGGTTTAATGAGCAGTTCTTC.

In its sample, this clonotype was seen a few times. The chain carries TRBV29-1 and TRBJ2-2; TRBD1 is a possible D gene (6 bases). The CDR3 has 14 residues. Germline CDR1 is SQVTM and CDR2 is ANQGSEA. V was clipped by 6 bases and J by 3 bases, with 14 bases between them. In DNA form, the CDR3 reads TGCAGCGTGGGTTTATGGACAGACACCGGGGAGCTGTTTTTT. Protein: CSVGLWTDTGELFF.